The next 5 T cell receptor beta chains were all read from a single sample in a study of blood T cells in healthy people across ages. It was with a sample-barcoded 5' primer and a J-beta primer mix that a second PCR of about 7 to 12 cycles was run. TCRdb used MiXCR to reprocess the 5' RACE reads, holding one entry per CDR3 protein. The sample gives approximately 1.5 million distinct CDR3 sequences, approximately 32% of which show up once; 11% is in the top ten. The sequencing input was blood. These receptor sequences come from a young woman in good health.

The CDR3 bases are TGTGCCAGCAGTTCCCGGGACAGGGGATATGCTAATGAAAAACTGTTTTTT. Amino acids: CASSSRDRGYANEKLFF. V and J are TRBV28 and TRBJ1-4; the match to TRBD1 covers 10 bases. Trimming at V came to 4 bases and at J to 3 bases, leaving 8 bases not matched to a gene. The CDR3 is 17 residues long. Germline-derived CDR1 and CDR2 are MDHEN and SYDVKM.

This clonotype was seen a few times. The chain employs TRBV7-9 and TRBJ1-1; no clear D. V lost 5 bases and J lost 1, with 11 bases in between. The V gene's germline CDR1 is SEHNR and CDR2 FQNEAQ (reference sequence). The CDR3 is 14 residues long. In DNA, the CDR3 is TGTGCCAGCAGCCGAGCTGTTGGGAACACTGAAGCTTTCTTT. Protein: CASSRAVGNTEAFF.

The chain joins TRBV5-1 to TRBJ2-4; a possible D gene is TRBD2 (5 bases). V gave up 5 bases and J gave up 3 bases, with 15 bases separating them. The CDR3 is 15 residues long. Germline-derived CDR1 and CDR2 are SGHRS and YFSETQ. The CDR3 DNA is TGCGCCAGCAGACTGGAGGCTAATCGCAAAAACATTCAGTACTTC. Its translation: CASRLEANRKNIQYF.

Only a few counts were recorded for this clonotype. V usage is TRBV2 and J usage is TRBJ2-7, with 9 bases identical to TRBD1. Germline CDR1 reads SNHLY; CDR2 reads FYNNEI. The CDR3 loop spans 15 amino acids. V was pared by 6 bases and J by 1 base, with 7 bases of the junction left unmatched. In nucleotides, the CDR3 is TGTGCCAGCAGGCAGGGACAGGGAGGATCCTACGAGCAGTACTTC. This sequence encodes CASRQGQGGSYEQYF.

V gene TRBV2 combines with J gene TRBJ2-7, with D possibly called TRBD1 or TRBD2 (5 bases each). Germline V gene data show CDR1 as SNHLY and CDR2 as FYNNEI. The CDR3 length is 18 residues. Trimming removed 1 base from V and 5 bases from J, with 24 bases in between. The DNA of the CDR3 is TGTGCCAGCAGTGAAGTTGAGGGCCATCGCCAGGGCCCCAACGAGCAGTACTTC. Protein product: CASSEVEGHRQGPNEQYF.